Sequencing of this T cell receptor beta chain was carried out in a study of blood T cell repertoires in COVID-19. Study as a whole: The United States, Italy and Spain were the sources of the acute and convalescent COVID-19 samples. PBMCs, B-cell-depleted T cells, or T cells were the source of the cDNA or gDNA that made up the material.

In the original workflow: Estimation of nucleated cell counts was performed using reference gene primer amplification. Sequencing used immunoSEQ multiplex PCR; TCRdb keeps in-frame clones, though not all of them. D and trimming come from the DNA, and the V and J calls and clone size come from that table. The table shows under 95,000 clones, with more than 60% occurring only once. The ends were cut back, 0 bases at V and 2 bases at J, with 5 bases in the middle. The CDR3 runs 14 residues. Germline V CDR1 and CDR2: LGHDT, YNNKEL (reference sequence). The rearrangement uses TRBV3-1 (or the pseudogene TRBV3-2) and TRBJ1-5; D remains ambiguous. Sequencing was carried out using peripheral blood. The sequence derives from a man aged 70-80 years with acute or convalescent COVID-19. The CDR3 nucleotides are TGTGCCAGCAGCCAAGACCCCGGCAATCAGCCCCAGCATTTT. Its translation: CASSQDPGNQPQHF.